The rows below give T cell receptor beta chains drawn from one sample of a study of cytomegalovirus exposure and HLA in healthy donors. The assay was immunoSEQ multiplex PCR, and TCRdb's table has in-frame clones only and misses some. The repertoire includes about 150,000 clones, 60% to 85% of them detected once, and over 6% sits in the top ten. What was sequenced was PBMCs. The receptors here all came from a young man in good health and CMV-seronegative. Each CDR3 is given with its conserved first and last residue. A D gene is named only where the DNA matches it firmly. Size tells how often a clone was seen (once, few, many) or the class of an expanded clone, and some rows leave it out.

D gene: TRBD1
V gene: TRBV11-2
clone size: -
J gene: TRBJ2-7
CDR3 DNA: TGTGCCAGCAGTGCGGACAGGGAACACGAGCAGTACTTC
CDR3 protein: CASSADREHEQYF

D gene: -
V gene: TRBV19
clone size: -
J gene: TRBJ2-7
CDR3 DNA: TGTGCCAGTAGTATCGAAGGGGTCCACGAGCAGTACTTC
CDR3 protein: CASSIEGVHEQYF

D gene: TRBD1
V gene: TRBV4-1
clone size: once
J gene: TRBJ2-7
CDR3 DNA: TGCGCCAGCAGCCAAGATCACGAGACAGGGGCCTACGAGCAGTACTTC
CDR3 protein: CASSQDHETGAYEQYF

D gene: TRBD2
V gene: TRBV28
clone size: -
J gene: TRBJ2-2
CDR3 DNA: TGTGCCAGCACCTTATTAGCGGGAGGAGGGAACACCGGGGAGCTGTTTTTT
CDR3 protein: CASTLLAGGGNTGELFF

D gene: -
V gene: TRBV5-4
clone size: -
J gene: TRBJ2-5
CDR3 DNA: TGTGCCAGCAGCTTCCGTCGCCAAGAGACCCAGTACTTC
CDR3 protein: CASSFRRQETQYF

D gene: -
V gene: TRBV11-2
clone size: -
J gene: TRBJ1-5
CDR3 DNA: TGTGCCAGCAGCTTATCCGGGTTTGGTCAGCCCCAGCATTTT
CDR3 protein: CASSLSGFGQPQHF

D gene: TRBD1
V gene: TRBV2
clone size: -
J gene: TRBJ1-2
CDR3 DNA: TGTGCCAGCACCGGACAGGGCTCCAACTATGGCTACACCTTC
CDR3 protein: CASTGQGSNYGYTF

D gene: -
V gene: TRBV19
clone size: -
J gene: TRBJ1-1
CDR3 DNA: TGTGCCAGTAGGGAAAGGTTCCAACGGGGGAAAGGTCGGGGCACTGAAGCTTTCTTT
CDR3 protein: CASRERFQRGKGRGTEAFF

D gene: -
V gene: TRBV19
clone size: -
J gene: TRBJ2-4
CDR3 DNA: TGTGCCAGTACATCGGGGGTTGCCAAAAACAGTCAGTACTTC
CDR3 protein: CASTSGVAKNSQYF

D gene: TRBD1
V gene: TRBV5-6
clone size: few
J gene: TRBJ1-6
CDR3 DNA: TGTGCCAGCACCTTAAGGGGGACAGGGAATAATTCACCCCTCCACTTT
CDR3 protein: CASTLRGTGNNSPLHF

D gene: -
V gene: TRBV2
clone size: -
J gene: TRBJ1-1
CDR3 DNA: TGTGCCAGCAGTGACTCAGGGGCCGACACTGAAGCTTTCTTT
CDR3 protein: CASSDSGADTEAFF

D gene: -
V gene: TRBV7-2
clone size: -
J gene: TRBJ1-1
CDR3 DNA: TGTGCCAGCACCCTCTTCGGGGGAAACACTGAAGCTTTCTTT
CDR3 protein: CASTLFGGNTEAFF

D gene: TRBD1
V gene: TRBV19
clone size: -
J gene: TRBJ2-7
CDR3 DNA: TGTGCCAGCGCGACAGGGCTCCACTACGAGCAGTACTTC
CDR3 protein: CASATGLHYEQYF

D gene: -
V gene: TRBV5-1
clone size: -
J gene: TRBJ2-5
CDR3 DNA: TGCGCCAGCAGCTTGGTCGGGTCTTTAGAGACCCAGTACTTC
CDR3 protein: CASSLVGSLETQYF

D gene: -
V gene: TRBV2
clone size: few
J gene: TRBJ2-2
CDR3 DNA: TGTGCCAGCAGTGAAGGTACGGGCCTAGCGCCGAACACCGGGGAGCTGTTTTTT
CDR3 protein: CASSEGTGLAPNTGELFF

D gene: TRBD1
V gene: TRBV5-1
clone size: few
J gene: TRBJ1-4
CDR3 DNA: TGCGCCAGCAGCTTGGCAACAGGGGGCAACGAAAAACTGTTTTTT
CDR3 protein: CASSLATGGNEKLFF

D gene: TRBD1
V gene: TRBV6-1
clone size: few
J gene: TRBJ2-7
CDR3 DNA: TGTGCCAGCAGTCCCACAGGGGCTAGGAACGAGCAGTACTTC
CDR3 protein: CASSPTGARNEQYF

D gene: -
V gene: TRBV7-6
clone size: -
J gene: TRBJ1-2
CDR3 DNA: TGTGCCAGCAGCTTGAACGACAGAGTAGATGGCTACACCTTC
CDR3 protein: CASSLNDRVDGYTF

D gene: -
V gene: TRBV19
clone size: -
J gene: TRBJ2-3
CDR3 DNA: TGTGCCAGTAAGGCAGGGGCTACAGATACGCAGTATTTT
CDR3 protein: CASKAGATDTQYF

D gene: TRBD1
V gene: TRBV29-1
clone size: -
J gene: TRBJ1-1
CDR3 DNA: TGCAGCGTTGATGGACAGGGGTTCACTGAAGCTTTCTTT
CDR3 protein: CSVDGQGFTEAFF

D gene: TRBD1
V gene: TRBV2
clone size: -
J gene: TRBJ1-5
CDR3 DNA: TGTGCCAGCAGCCCCGGGACAGAAGCAAGCAATCAGCCCCAGCATTTT
CDR3 protein: CASSPGTEASNQPQHF

D gene: -
V gene: TRBV9
clone size: -
J gene: TRBJ2-1
CDR3 DNA: TGTGCCAGCAGCCCCCGTATGGACAACCGCTACAATGAGCAGTTCTTC
CDR3 protein: CASSPRMDNRYNEQFF

D gene: TRBD2
V gene: TRBV5-1
clone size: -
J gene: TRBJ2-5
CDR3 DNA: TGCGCCAGCAGCTTGGCGGGACTAGCGGGGGGGCAAGAGACCCAGTACTTC
CDR3 protein: CASSLAGLAGGQETQYF

D gene: TRBD1
V gene: TRBV29-1
clone size: -
J gene: TRBJ1-2
CDR3 DNA: TGCAGCGTCGTGAGGGACAGGGGACATGATGGCTACACCTTC
CDR3 protein: CSVVRDRGHDGYTF

D gene: -
V gene: TRBV7-7
clone size: -
J gene: TRBJ1-1
CDR3 DNA: TGTGCCAGCAGCTTAGGGACTAACACTGAAGCTTTCTTT
CDR3 protein: CASSLGTNTEAFF

D gene: TRBD1
V gene: TRBV5-6
clone size: -
J gene: TRBJ1-6
CDR3 DNA: TGTGCCAGCAGCCAAGGACAGGGCAACTATAATTCACCCCTCCACTTT
CDR3 protein: CASSQGQGNYNSPLHF

D gene: TRBD2
V gene: TRBV19
clone size: -
J gene: TRBJ2-5
CDR3 DNA: TGTGCCAGTAGTGAGTTCTCCGGGAGGGCGTACCAAGAGACCCAGTACTTC
CDR3 protein: CASSEFSGRAYQETQYF

D gene: TRBD1
V gene: TRBV10-1
clone size: few
J gene: TRBJ1-4
CDR3 DNA: TGCGCCAGCAAAGGGGACAGGCGCCCCATTAATGAAAAACTGTTTTTT
CDR3 protein: CASKGDRRPINEKLFF

D gene: -
V gene: TRBV19
clone size: few
J gene: TRBJ1-4
CDR3 DNA: TGTGCCAGTAGTGCGTCCCGACTTTCAGGGCTGTTTTTT
CDR3 protein: CASSASRLSGLFF

D gene: -
V gene: TRBV6-5
clone size: -
J gene: TRBJ2-7
CDR3 DNA: TGTGCCAGCAGTTACTCTTATCCCAGCTCCTACGAGCAGTACTTC
CDR3 protein: CASSYSYPSSYEQYF

D gene: -
V gene: TRBV7-9
clone size: -
J gene: TRBJ2-7
CDR3 DNA: TGTGCCAGCAGCTTAACGGGACTCTACGAGCAGTACTTC
CDR3 protein: CASSLTGLYEQYF

D gene: -
V gene: TRBV20-1
clone size: -
J gene: TRBJ2-3
CDR3 DNA: TGCAGTGCTAGCGAGCGAGATACGCAGTATTTT
CDR3 protein: CSASERDTQYF

D gene: TRBD1
V gene: TRBV9
clone size: -
J gene: TRBJ2-7
CDR3 DNA: TGTGCCAGCAGCGACACAGGGGGCTACGAGCAGTACTTC
CDR3 protein: CASSDTGGYEQYF